In this sample, the clone carrying this TCR beta chain turned up once. The antigen remains unidentified. Healthy HIV-negative adults with no recent acute infections or vaccinations were recruited as donors. Sequencing used immunoSEQ multiplex PCR; TCRdb keeps in-frame clones, though not all of them. This table holds 2 million to 2.5 million clones, 95% found once. The length of the CDR3 is 15 residues. Per germline, CDR1 LNHDA and CDR2 SQIVND (reference sequence). Between the trimmed V and J ends, which lost 8 bases and 0 bases, there was a span of 11 bases. The data belong to a study of shared clonotypes between healthy human individuals. The wider study: Three plates were used per donor for CD4 naive, three for CD4 memory, two for CD8 naive and one for CD8 memory.

Study outcomes and limitations: In a handful of donors, about 5% of naive CD4 clonotypes appeared in common. Generally, naive subsets came out with larger estimated richness than memory subsets.

Source material: naive CD4+ T cells sorted from blood. This sample's subset: CD45RA+ positively selected. The V and J genes are TRBV19 and TRBJ2-6; no clear D gene. This TCR was recovered from a man aged 18 to 29 in good health. CDR3 nucleotide sequence: TGTGCCAGTTCTCCAGGTAACTCTGGGGCCAACGTCCTGACTTTC. Translating it yields CASSPGNSGANVLTF.